The rows below give T cell receptor beta chains drawn from one sample of a study of blood T cell repertoires in COVID-19. Data came from immunoSEQ multiplex PCR; TCRdb stores just in-frame clones and leaves some out. The profile shows tens of thousands of clones, 70% to 75% of them singletons. The sequenced sample was peripheral blood. The receptors here all came from an older woman with acute or convalescent COVID-19. Both conserved end residues are part of each CDR3. Each record gives: V gene, J gene, D gene, clone size, CDR3 DNA, CDR3 protein. D genes are given only for firm matches. Expanded clones are given a class, and other clones once, few, many or no size at all.

TRBV30	TRBJ2-1	TRBD2	once	TGTGCCTCCGTACCGGGGGGGGGACAACATTATGAGCAGTTCTTC	CASVPGGGQHYEQFF
TRBV4-2	TRBJ2-5	TRBD1	once	TGTGCCAGCAGCCAGGTCCGACAGGGTGTAGGAGAGACCCAGTACTTC	CASSQVRQGVGETQYF
TRBV4-1	TRBJ1-1	TRBD1	.	TGCGCCAGCAGCCAGGCCAGGGGGACAGTGAACACTGAAGCTTTCTTT	CASSQARGTVNTEAFF
TRBV18	TRBJ1-1	TRBD1	.	TGTGCCAGCTCACCCGGGGGACAGGCGAACACTGAAGCTTTCTTT	CASSPGGQANTEAFF
TRBV20-1	TRBJ2-7	TRBD1	.	TGCGGCGGGACAGGGGGCTACGAGCAGTACTTC	CGGTGGYEQYF
TRBV18	TRBJ1-1	.	few	TGTGCCAGCTCACGTGCCTTAACGGTGAACACTGAAGCTTTCTTT	CASSRALTVNTEAFF
TRBV9	TRBJ2-3	TRBD2	.	TGTGCCAGCAGCGCTAGCGGGGGTATGACAGATACGCAGTATTTT	CASSASGGMTDTQYF
TRBV5-1	TRBJ2-1	.	.	TGCGCCACGCACCCCGGTACGGGAACGAGGGATGAGCAGTTCTTC	CATHPGTGTRDEQFF
TRBV18	TRBJ2-7	.	.	TGTGCCAGCTCACCTTCCCCCGGGAGTATCGCCTACGAGCAGTACTTC	CASSPSPGSIAYEQYF
TRBV7-9	TRBJ2-1	.	few	TGTGCCAGCAGCTCCCCAGGGGGAGGTGAGCAGTTCTTC	CASSSPGGGEQFF
TRBV19	TRBJ2-2	.	.	TGTGCCAGTAGTATAGCACAGGGGAACACCGGGGAGCTGTTTTTT	CASSIAQGNTGELFF
TRBV27	TRBJ2-1	.	.	TGTGCCAGCACCTCCCTTGCACAGGGTCGGGATGAGCAGTTCTTC	CASTSLAQGRDEQFF
TRBV3-1/TRBV3-2	TRBJ1-2	TRBD1	.	TGTGCCAGCAGCGAGACAGGGGCTCCCTTCTATGGCTACACCTTC	CASSETGAPFYGYTF
TRBV24-1	TRBJ2-3	TRBD1	.	TGTGCCACCAGTGATTTTAGGGACAGGGCTAATACGCAGTATTTT	CATSDFRDRANTQYF
TRBV19	TRBJ2-1	TRBD2	.	TGTGCCAGCAGCGGGGGGAGTGAGCAGTTCTTC	CASSGGSEQFF
TRBV5-1	TRBJ2-5	TRBD2	many	TGCGCCAGCAGCTCCGGGACTAGGCAAGAGACCCAGTACTTC	CASSSGTRQETQYF
TRBV7-8	TRBJ1-2	.	.	TGTGCCAGCAGCCCCCAGGGCGGGGGTAACTATGGCTACACCTTC	CASSPQGGGNYGYTF
TRBV7-9	TRBJ1-1	.	once	TGTGCCAGCAGCTACGACCCTAGCCCCTACACTGAAGCTTTCTTT	CASSYDPSPYTEAFF
TRBV2	TRBJ1-1	.	.	TGTGCCAGCAGTCTCCGGGGAGGGAGGAGAGCTGAAGCTTTCTTT	CASSLRGGRRAEAFF
TRBV3-1/TRBV3-2	TRBJ1-5	.	once	TGTGCCAGCAGCCAGACAGGAAAGACGCCCCAGCATTTT	CASSQTGKTPQHF
TRBV6-6	TRBJ1-1	TRBD1	.	TGTGCCAGCAGCCCCAAAGCCGACAGGGGAATTGAAGCTTTCTTT	CASSPKADRGIEAFF
TRBV6-5	TRBJ1-1	.	.	TGTGCCAGCTTCGGGGCTGAAGCTTTCTTT	CASFGAEAFF
TRBV30	TRBJ2-4	.	.	TGTGCCTGGAGTGTACCCGGCGGTGACCTAGCCAAAAACATTCAGTACTTC	CAWSVPGGDLAKNIQYF
TRBV29-1	TRBJ1-3	.	few	TGCAGCGTTTTACAGGGAGCTGGAAACACCATATATTTT	CSVLQGAGNTIYF
TRBV18	TRBJ1-1	.	.	TGTGCCAGCTCACCAGGCGGCAAGAACACTGAAGCTTTCTTT	CASSPGGKNTEAFF
TRBV4-1	TRBJ1-1	.	.	TGCGCCAGCAGCCAAGACCTCAGGGGAGCTGAAGCTTTCTTT	CASSQDLRGAEAFF
TRBV7-9	TRBJ1-5	.	.	TGTGCCAGCAGCACTGGGGGGGGCGTGAGCAATCAGCCCCAGCATTTT	CASSTGGGVSNQPQHF
TRBV7-3	TRBJ2-3	TRBD1	.	TGTGCCAGCAGCGACTTCATAGGACAGGGGTACGCAGATACGCAGTATTTT	CASSDFIGQGYADTQYF
TRBV7-9	TRBJ1-2	TRBD1	.	TGTGCCAGCAGCTCGACAGGGAGATCGCGGGGCTACACCTTC	CASSSTGRSRGYTF